These 9 T cell receptor beta chains originate from one sample sequenced in a study of immune evolution from preneoplasia to lung adenocarcinoma. This table comes from immunoSEQ multiplex PCR, and its TCRdb copy is limited to in-frame clones, with some not included. Among several thousand clones listed, around 50% were seen once. The sample was FFPE normal lung tissue adjacent to the tumor. The receptors derive from a person in their fifties or sixties with lung adenocarcinoma.

The CDR3 loop reads CASEGGQFNSPLHF. Here the CDR3 DNA reads TGTGCCAGCGAGGGGGGACAGTTTAATTCACCCCTCCACTTT. The chain carries TRBV6-6 and TRBJ1-6; 7 nucleotides agree with TRBD1. This CDR3 is built from 14 residues. Germline V gene sequence: CDR1 MNHNY, CDR2 SVGAGI (reference sequence). V was clipped by 8 bases and J by 6 bases; unmatched bases: 7.

CDR3 in DNA: TGCGCCAGCAGCCCGTCTCCGCGTCAGGAAGAGACCCAGTACTTC. It yields the protein CASSPSPRQEETQYF. The rearrangement joins TRBV5-1 to TRBJ2-5; D unclear. The CDR3 is 15 residues long. The germline gives CDR1 SGHRS, CDR2 YFSETQ. Trimming took 4 bases from V and 3 from J, leaving 16 bases between them.

The chain is built from TRBV10-3 and TRBJ1-1; TRBD1 matches at 8 bases. The V gene end was trimmed by 6 bases and the J gene end by 2 bases; junction bases not matched to a gene: 5. Germline V CDR1 and CDR2: ENHRY, SYGVKD. This CDR3 is 14 amino acids long. CDR3: CAIRMTGENTEAFF. DNA of the CDR3: TGTGCCATCAGGATGACAGGGGAAAACACTGAAGCTTTCTTT.

The rearrangement joins TRBV5-4 to TRBJ2-1; D call uncertain. The CDR3 has 14 residues. CDR1 is SGHNT and CDR2 is YYREEE in the germline V gene (reference sequence). With 5 bases removed from V and 3 bases from J, the gap between germline ends came to 12 bases. The CDR3 here is CASSYDRHYNEQFF. CDR3 nucleotide sequence: TGTGCCAGCAGTTATGACCGTCACTACAATGAGCAGTTCTTC.

This clone was picked up one time. The genes are TRBV6-6 and TRBJ2-5, with D possibly matching TRBD2 (6 bases). Trimming stripped 7 bases from V and 2 bases from J, with 20 bases between. The V gene's germline CDR1 is MNHNY and CDR2 SVGAGI (reference sequence). This CDR3 comprises 16 residues. The CDR3 region is CASTYGSFRQQETQYF. The CDR3 DNA sequence: TGTGCCAGCACCTACGGGAGTTTCCGGCAGCAAGAGACCCAGTACTTC.

This clone occurred a few times. The V and J genes are TRBV29-1 and TRBJ2-4; TRBD2 matches at 10 bases. The length of the CDR3 is 15 residues. V was pared by 6 bases and J by 1 base, with 6 bases of the junction left unmatched. Looked up from germline, CDR1 is SQVTM and CDR2 is ANQGSEA. The DNA of the CDR3 is TGCAGCGTATCCCTAGCGGGGGTGGCCAAAAACATTCAGTACTTC. Protein: CSVSLAGVAKNIQYF.

The V and J genes are TRBV30 and TRBJ1-1, with D uncertain. From germline, CDR1 is GTSNPN and CDR2 SVGIG (reference sequence). V was clipped by 0 bases and J by 8 bases, with 7 bases between them. The CDR3 totals 11 residues. The CDR3 DNA is TGTGCCTGGAGTGTATGGGAGGAAGCTTTCTTT. Its protein is CAWSVWEEAFF.

This chain connects TRBV9 to TRBJ1-3, with D perhaps matching TRBD1 (5 bases). The germline gives CDR1 SGDLS, CDR2 YYNGEE. The CDR3 length is 14 residues. V lost 3 bases to trimming and J lost 1 base, with 8 bases between them. CDR3 sequence (DNA): TGTGCCAGCAGCGACGGGGGGTCTGGAAACACCATATATTTT. Its translation is CASSDGGSGNTIYF.

The V and J genes are TRBV29-1 and TRBJ1-4; TRBD1 might be the D (5 bases). The CDR3 is 13 residues long. Looked up from germline, CDR1 is SQVTM and CDR2 is ANQGSEA. Deletions cut 3 bases from V and 10 bases from J, with 15 bases between. The CDR3 sequence is CSVEMGSGAKLFF. The DNA of the CDR3 is TGCAGCGTTGAGATGGGGTCCGGGGCAAAACTGTTTTTT.